These 7 T cell receptor beta chains were all obtained from the same sample, sequenced in a study. MiXCR, applied by TCRdb to the RT-PCR reads, yields one record per CDR3 protein. The sample yields approximately 720,000 distinct CDR3 sequences, approximately 14% seen once. Sequencing was performed on memory CD4+ T cells from blood. The receptors derive from a female donor in good health, serving as a healthy control.

At least ten counts were recorded for this clonotype. The chain employs TRBV20-1 and TRBJ1-6, with D maybe TRBD1 (6 bases). Germline values: CDR1 DFQATT, CDR2 SNEGSKA (reference sequence). Trimming removed 1 base at V and 5 bases at J, with 9 bases between. CDR3 length: 14 residues. The DNA for the CDR3 is TGCAGTGCTAGAGCAGGGGTTCATAATTCACCCCTCCACTTT. This sequence encodes CSARAGVHNSPLHF.

V gene TRBV20-1 combines with J gene TRBJ2-1; D call uncertain. Trimming pared 8 bases from V and 1 base from J, leaving 12 bases between. Germline-derived CDR1 and CDR2 are DFQATT and SNEGSKA (reference sequence). This CDR3 is built from 13 residues. CDR3 residues: CSTLSSSYNEQFF. DNA of the CDR3: TGCAGTACCCTGTCCAGTTCCTACAATGAGCAGTTCTTC.

This clonotype has a count of ten or more. This chain joins TRBV27 and TRBJ2-2; 9 bases are shared with TRBD1. V shed 8 bases, J shed 1 base, and the junction held 5 bases outside the gene matches. CDR3 length equals 15 residues. Germline V gives CDR1 MNHEY, CDR2 SMNVEV (reference sequence). CDR3 sequence: CASRWGQGNTGELFF. The CDR3 nucleotides are TGTGCCAGCCGCTGGGGACAGGGGAACACCGGGGAGCTGTTTTTT.

This clonotype was observed many times. The V gene is TRBV15, the J gene TRBJ2-3, with TRBD1 matching over 7 bases. Trimming removed 2 bases from V and 3 bases from J; junction bases left unmatched: 8. The germline V gene has CDR1 LNHNV and CDR2 YYDKDF (reference sequence). The CDR3 has 16 amino acids. The CDR3 loop reads CATSRQDRALTDTQYF. The CDR3 bases are TGTGCCACCAGCAGACAAGACAGGGCCTTGACAGATACGCAGTATTTT.

This clonotype was seen a single time. The rearrangement links TRBV28 to TRBJ1-2; 9 nucleotides agree with TRBD1. Trimming took 4 bases from V and 4 from J; bases not matched to a gene: 13. Per the germline V gene, CDR1 is MDHEN and CDR2 is SYDVKM. The CDR3 consists of 17 residues. CDR3 sequence (DNA): TGTGCCAGCAGTTCCCTCCCGACAGGGGGGAACCTCTATGGCTACACCTTC. Amino acid sequence: CASSSLPTGGNLYGYTF.

This chain links TRBV10-3 with TRBJ2-7; either TRBD1 or TRBD2 may supply D (6 bases each). V was pared by 4 bases and J by 5 bases, with 15 bases between. The CDR3 is 14 amino acids. CDR1 and CDR2 from the germline V gene are ENHRY and SYGVKD. In nucleotides, the CDR3 is TGTGCCATCAGTGGGCGGGCAGGGGAGGACGAGCAGTACTTC. Residues: CAISGRAGEDEQYF.

This clonotype was observed a single time. The CDR3 region has the DNA TGTGCCAGCAAGTTGAGTAGCGGGAGCGATACGCAGTATTTT. The encoded protein is CASKLSSGSDTQYF. The chain recombines TRBV2 with TRBJ2-3, with TRBD2 identical over 9 bases. This CDR3 is 14 amino acids long. Losses at the gene ends were 7 bases for V and 6 bases for J; bases not matched to a gene: 8. Looked up from germline, CDR1 is SNHLY and CDR2 is FYNNEI.